This T cell receptor beta chain was recorded in a study of monozygotic twins with inflammatory bowel disease. Study outcomes and limitations: Healthy co-twins had higher TCRbeta inverse Simpson diversity than their IBD twins. Nothing supported a single strong signal or clonotype that was associated with IBD.

About this clonotype: As yet, its antigen is unknown.

CDR1 and CDR2 (germline): SGHRS, YFSETQ. The CDR3 runs 15 residues. From its re-call of the 5' RACE reads, TCRdb lists each CDR3 protein once, without DNA. The repertoire table contains approximately 85,000 distinct CDR3 sequences. Blood samples, whole and unsorted for T cells, yielded the isolated total RNA. The chain links TRBV5-1 to TRBJ1-4. This TCR derives from a human donor with ulcerative colitis or Crohn's disease, or a healthy co-twin of an affected twin (not recorded which). Material for sequencing was blood. CDR3 protein: CASSLLGGEGEKLFF.